This TCR beta chain is from a study of blood T cell repertoires in COVID-19. Study at large: The analysed material was cDNA or gDNA that came from T cells, B-cell-depleted T cells, or PBMCs.

Assay: immunoSEQ multiplex PCR; the TCRdb copy retains only in-frame clones and omits some. The sample has roughly 190,000 clones; more than 80% are singletons. This CDR3 contains 12 residues. CDR1 is MNHEY, CDR2 SVGEGT, per germline. The V and J ends lost 2 bases and 10 bases respectively, with 9 bases between them. Sequenced sample: peripheral blood. This chain joins TRBV6-2 or TRBV6-3 and TRBJ1-5; D call uncertain. The TCR comes from a woman aged 40-49 years with COVID-19, enrolled during active disease. The CDR3 loop reads CASSYLRGPQHF. The CDR3 DNA reads TGTGCCAGCAGTTACCTGCGGGGACCCCAGCATTTT.